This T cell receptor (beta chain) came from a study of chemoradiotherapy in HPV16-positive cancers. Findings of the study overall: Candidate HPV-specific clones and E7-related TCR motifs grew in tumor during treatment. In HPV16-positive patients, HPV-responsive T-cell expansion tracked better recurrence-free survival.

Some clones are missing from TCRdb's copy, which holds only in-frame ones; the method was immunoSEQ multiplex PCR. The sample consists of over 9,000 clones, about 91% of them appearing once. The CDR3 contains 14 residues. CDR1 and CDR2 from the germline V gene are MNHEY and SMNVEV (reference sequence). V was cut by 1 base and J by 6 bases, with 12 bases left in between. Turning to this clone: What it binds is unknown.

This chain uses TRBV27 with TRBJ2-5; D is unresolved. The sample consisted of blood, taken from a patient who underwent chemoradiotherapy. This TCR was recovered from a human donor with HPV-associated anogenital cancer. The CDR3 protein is CASSLFAVSQTQYF. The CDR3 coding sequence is TGTGCCAGCAGTTTATTCGCCGTCTCGCAGACCCAGTACTTC.